These 30 T cell receptor beta chains were sequenced from one sample in a study of T cells after posttransplantation cyclophosphamide. Generated by immunoSEQ multiplex PCR, the TCRdb table keeps only in-frame clones and is missing some. The table has tens of thousands of clones, 90% seen once. Cyclophosphamide on days +3 and +4 followed busulfan-fludarabine conditioning and a marrow graft. Sample: PBMCs, taken about 60 days after allogeneic stem cell transplant with posttransplant cyclophosphamide. These receptor sequences come from a male patient aged 60-70 years who received an allogeneic stem cell transplant from a related donor and was CMV-positive. The graft donor may account for some of the T cells.

This clone was counted a few times. CDR3 residues: CASNRDNSPLHF. The CDR3 DNA sequence: TGTGCCAGCAACAGGGATAATTCACCCCTCCACTTT. The chain couples TRBV2 to TRBJ1-6; D might be TRBD1 (6 bases). Germline V gives CDR1 SNHLY, CDR2 FYNNEI. The CDR3 has 12 residues. Trimming took 7 bases from V and 5 from J, leaving 6 bases between them.

The genes are TRBV9 and TRBJ2-1, with TRBD2 matching over 9 bases. Germline V gene sequence: CDR1 SGDLS, CDR2 YYNGEE. This CDR3 is built from 16 residues. Trimming took 3 bases from V and 7 from J; bases not matched to a gene: 11. CDR3 DNA: TGTGCCAGCAGCGAGGTCGGACTAGCGCCTCTTAATGAGCAGTTCTTC. It yields the protein CASSEVGLAPLNEQFF.

J is TRBJ1-3 and V is TRBV6-1; 7 bases are a match to TRBD1. The junction had 5 bases not matched to a gene; V was cut back by 2 bases and J by 1 base. Germline V CDR1 and CDR2: MNHNS, SASEGT. The CDR3 is made up of 16 amino acids. In nucleotides, the CDR3 is TGTGCCAGCAGTGAACGGGTGGGACAGTCTGGAAACACCATATATTTT. It is translated as CASSERVGQSGNTIYF.

The rearrangement uses TRBV6-5 and TRBJ2-1; 10 bases fit TRBD2. Germline V gene sequence: CDR1 MNHEY, CDR2 SVGAGI. V gave up 3 bases and J gave up 2 bases; unmatched junction bases: 4. CDR3 length: 16 amino acids. The CDR3 DNA reads as TGTGCCAGCAGTTATCCGAGCGGGGGGGCCTACAATGAGCAGTTCTTC. This encodes CASSYPSGGAYNEQFF.

The V gene is TRBV27, the J gene TRBJ1-5, with 11 bases aligning to TRBD1. The germline CDR1 and CDR2 sequences are MNHEY and SMNVEV (reference sequence). The V segment lost 8 bases and the J segment 4 bases; nucleotides outside the gene matches: 1. The CDR3 runs 13 residues. The CDR3 region is CASRDRGNQPQHF. The CDR3, as DNA: TGTGCCAGCCGGGACAGGGGGAATCAGCCCCAGCATTTT.

The chain links TRBV6-5 to TRBJ1-2; 10 nucleotides line up with TRBD1. Germline CDR1 is MNHEY and CDR2 is SVGAGI. CDR3 length: 13 amino acids. Trimming at V came to 4 bases and at J to 7 bases, leaving 3 bases not matched to a gene. CDR3 residues: CASSSGTGAGYTF. CDR3 in DNA: TGTGCCAGCAGTTCCGGGACAGGGGCTGGCTACACCTTC.

A few counts support this clone. The rearrangement links TRBV11-2 to TRBJ1-1, with TRBD1 matching 7 bases. V shed 5 bases, J shed 2 bases, and the junction held 17 bases outside the gene matches. CDR1 is SGHAT and CDR2 is FQNNGV in the germline V gene. The CDR3 consists of 18 residues. This CDR3 reads CASSPSTGDRVSNTEAFF. CDR3 bases: TGTGCCAGCAGCCCGAGCACCGGGGACAGAGTGTCAAACACTGAAGCTTTCTTT. The variable domain in full, completed from reference TRBV11-2 and TRBJ1-1, reads EAGVAQSPRYKIIEKRQSVAFWCNPISGHATLYWYQQILGQGPKLLIQFQNNGVVDDSQLPKDRFSAERLKGVDSTLKIQPAKLEDSAVYLCASSPSTGDRVSNTEAFFGQGTRLTVV.

V gene TRBV19 combines with J gene TRBJ2-2, with 7 bases matching TRBD1. The CDR3 spans 14 residues. Per the germline V gene, CDR1 is LNHDA and CDR2 is SQIVND (reference sequence). J gave up 7 bases and V 3 bases, and 5 bases lay outside the gene matches. The chain's CDR3 is CASSMQGGHGELFF. Written as DNA, the CDR3 is TGTGCCAGTAGTATGCAAGGGGGCCACGGGGAGCTGTTTTTT.

The gene calls are TRBV6-1 and TRBJ1-1; 8 positions match TRBD1. This CDR3 contains 14 residues. V gave up 6 bases and J gave up 6 bases; unmatched junction bases: 9. CDR1 is MNHNS, CDR2 SASEGT, per germline. CDR3 DNA: TGTGCCAGCAGACGCCGGGACAGGTGGTCTGAAGCTTTCTTT. This translates into CASRRRDRWSEAFF.

The count of this clone is one. For the CDR3, the DNA is TGTGCCAGCAGTGCGTCCCCTAGCACAGATACGCAGTATTTT. This gives the protein CASSASPSTDTQYF. The V gene is TRBV25-1, the J gene TRBJ2-3; D is undetermined. The CDR3 length is 14 residues. From germline, CDR1 is MGHDK and CDR2 SYGVNS. Trimming removed 4 bases at V and 0 bases at J, with 8 bases between. Complete variable domain (other parts from reference TRBV25-1 and TRBJ2-3): EADIYQTPRYLVIGTGKKITLECSQTMGHDKMYWYQQDPGMELHLIHYSYGVNSTEKGDLSSESTVSRIRTEHFPLTLESARPSHTSQYLCASSASPSTDTQYFGPGTRLTVL.

The V and J genes are TRBV6-5 and TRBJ2-1; D call uncertain. V was trimmed by 0 bases and J by 7 bases, leaving 13 bases between them. The germline V gene has CDR1 MNHEY and CDR2 SVGAGI. The CDR3 is 15 amino acids. The CDR3 reads CASSYSTQPYNEQFF. The CDR3 DNA reads TGTGCCAGCAGTTACTCGACTCAGCCTTATAATGAGCAGTTCTTC.

V usage is TRBV5-6 and J usage is TRBJ1-2; the D gene is possibly TRBD1 (6 bases). This CDR3 region has 14 residues. V was trimmed by 2 bases and J by 7 bases, leaving 15 bases between them. Looked up from germline, CDR1 is SGHDT and CDR2 is YYEEEE. The CDR3 reads CASSFLSGEGGYTF. The CDR3 DNA reads TGTGCCAGCAGCTTTCTATCAGGGGAGGGTGGCTACACCTTC.

V and J are TRBV30 and TRBJ1-2; no reliable D call. V was shortened by 3 bases and J by 0 bases, with 8 bases between the two germline ends. CDR3 length: 13 amino acids. The germline gives CDR1 GTSNPN, CDR2 SVGIG (reference sequence). Written as DNA, the CDR3 is TGTGCCTGGAGGTGGCGGACTAACTATGGCTACACCTTC. Translation gives CAWRWRTNYGYTF.

The chain uses TRBV19 and TRBJ2-1; TRBD2 agrees at 15 bases. The CDR3 runs to 15 residues. The germline V gene encodes CDR1 LNHDA and CDR2 SQIVND (reference sequence). V gave up 7 bases and J gave up 7 bases; unmatched junction bases: 5. The CDR3 DNA reads TGTGCCAGTACGTGGACTAGCGGGGGGGTTAATGAGCAGTTCTTC. This translates into CASTWTSGGVNEQFF.

V usage is TRBV27 and J usage is TRBJ1-4; D gene uncertain. The ends were cut back, 6 bases at V and 0 bases at J, with 11 bases in the middle. Germline CDR1 MNHEY, CDR2 SMNVEV (reference sequence). This CDR3 has 15 amino acids. The CDR3, as DNA: TGTGCCAGCAGGCGCTACGAAGCAACTAATGAAAAACTGTTTTTT. Its translation: CASRRYEATNEKLFF.

This CDR3 is CASSLISKRGVYEQYF. The CDR3 coding sequence is TGTGCCAGCAGCTTGATCTCCAAGCGGGGGGTCTACGAGCAGTACTTC. V is TRBV5-6 and J is TRBJ2-7; 9 bases agree with TRBD2. V lost 1 base and J lost 3; bases outside the gene matches: 8. Germline loops: CDR1 SGHDT, CDR2 YYEEEE. The CDR3 has 16 amino acids. Based on the CDR3 plus reference TRBV5-6 and TRBJ2-7, the full variable domain is DAGVTQSPTHLIKTRGQQVTLRCSPKSGHDTVSWYQQALGQGPQFIFQYYEEEERQRGNFPDRFSGHQFPNYSSELNVNALLLGDSALYLCASSLISKRGVYEQYFGPGTRLTVT.

The chain carries TRBV7-8 and TRBJ2-7; a weak D match, TRBD2 (7 bases). Germline loops: CDR1 SGHVS, CDR2 FQNEAQ. The CDR3 spans 16 residues. Trimming removed 7 bases from V and 2 bases from J, with 21 bases in between. CDR3 protein: CASTPGGGGDTYEQYF. The CDR3, as DNA: TGTGCCAGCACCCCCGGGGGAGGGGGAGATACCTACGAGCAGTACTTC.

The chain uses TRBV6-5 and TRBJ2-3, with D tentatively TRBD1 (6 bases). The ends were cut back, 7 bases at V and 3 bases at J, with 8 bases in the middle. The CDR3 spans 12 residues. Germline V gene data show CDR1 as MNHEY and CDR2 as SVGAGI. Written as DNA, the CDR3 is TGTGCCAGCATTGGACAGACAGATACGCAGTATTTT. Translated: CASIGQTDTQYF.

V usage is TRBV4-1 and J usage is TRBJ2-2; 11 bases fit TRBD1. Losses at the gene ends were 1 base for V and 6 bases for J; bases not matched to a gene: 13. This CDR3 has 19 amino acids. In germline, CDR1 is MGHRA, CDR2 YSYEKL. The CDR3 here is CASSQAPPPGQGGAGELFF. The CDR3 coding sequence is TGCGCCAGCAGCCAAGCTCCCCCCCCGGGACAGGGGGGGGCCGGGGAGCTGTTTTTT.

Worth noting for this clone: Other nucleotide sequences from this sample produce the same CDR3. The chain carries TRBV4-2 and TRBJ1-2, with 12 nucleotides matching TRBD1. CDR3 length equals 15 residues. Trimming cost V 3 bases and J 2 bases; bases outside gene matches: 1. Looked up from germline, CDR1 is LGHNA and CDR2 is YNFKEQ. The CDR3 sequence is CASSQGQGANYGYTF. The CDR3, as DNA: TGTGCCAGCAGCCAGGGACAGGGGGCGAACTATGGCTACACCTTC.

CDR3 nucleotides: TGTGCCAGCCATAGGGGGAGGGCCGGCTACGAGCAGTACGTC. This translates into CASHRGRAGYEQYV. The gene calls are TRBV21-1 and TRBJ2-7; TRBD2 is taken as the D call from the table, unchecked against the DNA. TRBV21-1 is given as a pseudogene. CDR3 length: 14 residues.

The CDR3 loop is CASSQGRTEYEQYF. The CDR3, as DNA: TGTGCCAGCAGCCAGGGGCGGACAGAGTACGAGCAGTACTTC. The chain employs TRBV7-6 and TRBJ2-5; possibly TRBD1 for D (6 bases). The J call may not be correct, given that the DNA end is closer to TRBJ2-7. The CDR3 runs 14 residues. CDR1 is SGHVS, CDR2 FNYEAQ, per germline.

About this clone: An end of the junction differs from the germline gene, which may be a read error. This rearrangement joins TRBV15 to TRBJ1-2; D uncertain. From germline, CDR1 is LNHNV and CDR2 YYDKDF (reference sequence). The CDR3 loop spans 13 amino acids. CDR3 loop: CATSRGLGYGYTF. For the CDR3, the DNA is TGTGCCACCAGTAGAGGTCTCGGCTATGGCTACACCTTC.

V gene TRBV18 combines with J gene TRBJ2-2; weak D call: TRBD1 (7 bases). The CDR3 covers 14 residues. The V gene lost 3 bases and the J gene lost 8 bases, with 13 bases spanning the gap. Germline loops: CDR1 KGHSH, CDR2 LQKENI. The CDR3 reads CASSPEGAQGELFF. CDR3 nucleotides: TGTGCCAGCTCACCGGAGGGGGCGCAGGGGGAGCTGTTTTTT.

With respect to this clone: One end of the junction fails to match germline, which may point to a read error. Other nucleotide sequences from this sample produce the same CDR3. V usage is TRBV10-3 and J usage is TRBJ1-6, with 7 bases aligning to TRBD1. The germline gives CDR1 ENHRY, CDR2 SYGVKD. The CDR3 consists of 14 residues. The CDR3 DNA is TGTGCCTCCCGACCAGGGACAGAAAATTCCCCCCTCCACTTT. It is translated as CASRPGTENSPLHF.

The chain recombines TRBV6-5 with TRBJ2-1, with 7 bases lining up with TRBD2. The J segment lost 4 bases and the V segment lost 0 bases, leaving 3 bases of the junction unmatched. The CDR3 has 15 residues. Germline CDR1 reads MNHEY; CDR2 reads SVGAGI. Written as DNA, the CDR3 is TGTGCCAGCAGTTACTCAAGCGGGGAATACAATGAGCAGTTCTTC. It is translated as CASSYSSGEYNEQFF.

V and J are TRBV10-3 and TRBJ2-1; TRBD2 aligns across 8 bases. The CDR3 length is 12 residues. Unmatched junction bases numbered 3, after V lost 8 bases and J lost 6 bases. Germline V gives CDR1 ENHRY, CDR2 SYGVKD. This CDR3 reads CAIAGTSNEQFF. In DNA form, the CDR3 reads TGTGCCATCGCCGGGACTAGCAATGAGCAGTTCTTC.

V and J are TRBV30 and TRBJ1-2; D uncertain. This CDR3 contains 11 residues. The V end was cut by 5 bases, the J end by 8 bases, with 12 bases between. CDR1 and CDR2 from the germline V gene are GTSNPN and SVGIG (reference sequence). In nucleotides, the CDR3 is TGTGCCTGGGGAGACTTAACCGGCTACACCTTC. Its protein product is CAWGDLTGYTF.

This clone has only one observation. The chain recombines TRBV18 with TRBJ1-1; 8 positions agree with TRBD1. From germline, CDR1 is KGHSH and CDR2 LQKENI. The CDR3 runs 15 residues. V gave up 3 bases and J gave up 4 bases; unmatched junction bases: 7. CDR3 nucleotide sequence: TGTGCCAGCTCACCGGCAGGGGGCTTGGGCACTGAAGCTTTCTTT. Protein sequence: CASSPAGGLGTEAFF.

The V and J genes are TRBV2 and TRBJ2-3; possible D gene TRBD2, 6 bases. The germline CDR1 and CDR2 sequences are SNHLY and FYNNEI. V gave up 6 bases and J gave up 0 bases, with 10 bases separating them. CDR3 length: 14 residues. CDR3 residues: CASRKLASTDTQYF. The CDR3 nucleotides read TGTGCCAGCAGGAAACTAGCTAGCACAGATACGCAGTATTTT.